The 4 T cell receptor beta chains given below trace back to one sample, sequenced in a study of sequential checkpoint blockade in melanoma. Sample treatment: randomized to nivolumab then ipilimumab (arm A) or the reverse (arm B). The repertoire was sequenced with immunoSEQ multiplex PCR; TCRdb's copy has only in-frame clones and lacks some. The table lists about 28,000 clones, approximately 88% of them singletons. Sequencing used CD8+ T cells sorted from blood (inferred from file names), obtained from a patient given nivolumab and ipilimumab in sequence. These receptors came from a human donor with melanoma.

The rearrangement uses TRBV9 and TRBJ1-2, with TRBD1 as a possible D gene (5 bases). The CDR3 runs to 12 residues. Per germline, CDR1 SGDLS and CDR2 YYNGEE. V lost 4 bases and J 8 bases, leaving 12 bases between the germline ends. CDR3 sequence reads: CASSTGLQGYTF. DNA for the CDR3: TGTGCCAGCAGCACAGGACTACAGGGCTACACCTTC.

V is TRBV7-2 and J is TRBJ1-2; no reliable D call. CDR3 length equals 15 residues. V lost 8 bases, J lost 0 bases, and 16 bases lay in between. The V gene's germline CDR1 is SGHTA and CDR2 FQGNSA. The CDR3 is CASALAGGANYGYTF. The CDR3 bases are TGTGCCAGCGCGCTGGCCGGAGGAGCTAACTATGGCTACACCTTC.

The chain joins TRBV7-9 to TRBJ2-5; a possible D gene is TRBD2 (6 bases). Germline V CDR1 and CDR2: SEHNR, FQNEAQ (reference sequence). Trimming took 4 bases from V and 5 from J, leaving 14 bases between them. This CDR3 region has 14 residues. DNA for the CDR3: TGTGCCAGCAGCTGGGGGGAGGCCGGGGAGACCCAGTACTTC. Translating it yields CASSWGEAGETQYF. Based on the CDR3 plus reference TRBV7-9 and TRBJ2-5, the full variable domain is DTGVSQNPRHKITKRGQNVTFRCDPISEHNRLYWYRQTLGQGPEFLTYFQNEAQLEKSRLLSDRFSAERPKGSFSTLEIQRTEQGDSAMYLCASSWGEAGETQYFGPGTRLLVL.

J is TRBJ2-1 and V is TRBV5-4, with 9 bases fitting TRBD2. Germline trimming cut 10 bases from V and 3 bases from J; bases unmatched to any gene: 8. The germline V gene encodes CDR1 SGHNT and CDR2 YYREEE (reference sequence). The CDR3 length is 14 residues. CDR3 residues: CAGLYSGGYNEQFF. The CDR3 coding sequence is TGTGCCGGATTATATAGCGGGGGCTACAATGAGCAGTTCTTC. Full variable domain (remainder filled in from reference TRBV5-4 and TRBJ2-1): ETGVTQSPTHLIKTRGQQVTLRCSSQSGHNTVSWYQQALGQGPQFIFQYYREEENGRGNFPPRFSGLQFPNYSSELNVNALELDDSALYLCAGLYSGGYNEQFFGPGTRLTVL.